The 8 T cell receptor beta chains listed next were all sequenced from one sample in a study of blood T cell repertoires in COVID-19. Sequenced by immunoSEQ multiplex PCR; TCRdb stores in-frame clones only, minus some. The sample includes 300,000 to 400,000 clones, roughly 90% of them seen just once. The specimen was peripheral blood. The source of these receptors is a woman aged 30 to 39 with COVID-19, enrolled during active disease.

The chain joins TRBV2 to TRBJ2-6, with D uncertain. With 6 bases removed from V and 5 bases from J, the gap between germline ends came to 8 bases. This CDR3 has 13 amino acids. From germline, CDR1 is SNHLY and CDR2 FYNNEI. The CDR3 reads CASSPYRANVLTF. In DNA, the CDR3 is TGTGCCAGCAGCCCTTACAGGGCCAACGTCCTGACTTTC. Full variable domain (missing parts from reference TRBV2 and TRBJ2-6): EPEVTQTPSHQVTQMGQEVILRCVPISNHLYFYWYRQILGQKVEFLVSFYNNEISEKSEIFDDQFSVERPDGSNFTLKIRSTKLEDSAMYFCASSPYRANVLTFGAGSRLTVL.

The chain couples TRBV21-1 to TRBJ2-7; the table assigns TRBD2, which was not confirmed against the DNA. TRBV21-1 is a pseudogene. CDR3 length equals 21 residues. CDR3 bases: TGTGCCAGCAGTCCCCTCTTCTACCCGTTAGCGTGGGAGGCCAGCTCCTACGAGCAGTACGTC. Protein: CASSPLFYPLAWEASSYEQYV.

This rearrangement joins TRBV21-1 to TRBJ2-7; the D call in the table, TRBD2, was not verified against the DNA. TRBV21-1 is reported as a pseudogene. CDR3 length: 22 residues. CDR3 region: CASSDVSSSSSGRTPSTYEQYV. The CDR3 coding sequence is TGTGCCAGCAGCGACGTGTCGAGTTCGAGTAGCGGGAGGACACCGTCGACCTACGAGCAGTACGTC.

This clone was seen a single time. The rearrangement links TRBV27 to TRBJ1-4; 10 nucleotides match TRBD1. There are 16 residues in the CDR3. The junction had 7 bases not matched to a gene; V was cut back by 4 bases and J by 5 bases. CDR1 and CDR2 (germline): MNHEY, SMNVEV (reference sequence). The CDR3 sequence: CASSSKTGGSNEKLFF. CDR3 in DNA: TGTGCCAGCAGTTCGAAGACAGGGGGCTCAAATGAAAAACTGTTTTTT.

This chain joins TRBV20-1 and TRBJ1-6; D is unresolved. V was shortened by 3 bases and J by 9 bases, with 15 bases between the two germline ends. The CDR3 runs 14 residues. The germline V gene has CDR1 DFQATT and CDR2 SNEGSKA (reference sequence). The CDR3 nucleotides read TGCAGTGCTAGTGGTGCGGGTGACGCTTCACCCCTCCACTTT. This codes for CSASGAGDASPLHF.

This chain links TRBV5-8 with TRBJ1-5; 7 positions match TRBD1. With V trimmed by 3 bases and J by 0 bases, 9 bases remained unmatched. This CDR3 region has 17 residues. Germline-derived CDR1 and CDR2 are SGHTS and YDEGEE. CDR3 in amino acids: CASSSGTAVNSNQPQHF. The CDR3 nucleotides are TGTGCCAGCAGCTCAGGGACAGCAGTTAATAGCAATCAGCCCCAGCATTTT. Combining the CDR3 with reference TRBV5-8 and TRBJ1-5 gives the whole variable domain EAGVTQSPTHLIKTRGQQATLRCSPISGHTSVYWYQQALGLGLQFLLWYDEGEERNRGNFPPRFSGRQFPNYSSELNVNALELEDSALYLCASSSGTAVNSNQPQHFGDGTRLSIL.

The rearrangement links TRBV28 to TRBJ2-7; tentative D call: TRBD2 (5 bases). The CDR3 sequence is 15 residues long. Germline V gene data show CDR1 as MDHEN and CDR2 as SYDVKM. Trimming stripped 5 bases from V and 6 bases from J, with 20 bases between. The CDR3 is CASSQAAAPQVEQYV. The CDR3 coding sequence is TGTGCCAGCAGTCAAGCGGCGGCGCCCCAGGTCGAGCAGTACGTC.

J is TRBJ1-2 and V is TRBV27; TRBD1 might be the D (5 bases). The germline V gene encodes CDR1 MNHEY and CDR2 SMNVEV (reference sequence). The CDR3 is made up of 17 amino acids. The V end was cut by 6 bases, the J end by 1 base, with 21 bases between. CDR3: CASSHAGRRGFNYGYTF. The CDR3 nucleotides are TGTGCCAGCAGCCACGCCGGGCGGCGGGGCTTTAACTATGGCTACACCTTC.